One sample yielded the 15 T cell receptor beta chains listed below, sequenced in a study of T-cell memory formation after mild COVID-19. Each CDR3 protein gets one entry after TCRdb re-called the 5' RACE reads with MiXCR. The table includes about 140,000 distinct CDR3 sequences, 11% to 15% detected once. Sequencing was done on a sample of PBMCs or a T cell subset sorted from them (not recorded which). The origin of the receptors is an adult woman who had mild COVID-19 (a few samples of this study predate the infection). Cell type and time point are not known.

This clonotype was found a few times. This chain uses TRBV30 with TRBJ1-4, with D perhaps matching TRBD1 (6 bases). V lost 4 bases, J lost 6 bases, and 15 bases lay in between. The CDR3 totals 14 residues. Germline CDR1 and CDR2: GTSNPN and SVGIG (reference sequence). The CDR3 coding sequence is TGTGCCTGGAACCGACAGGCGACCGATGAAAAACTGTTTTTT. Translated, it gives CAWNRQATDEKLFF.

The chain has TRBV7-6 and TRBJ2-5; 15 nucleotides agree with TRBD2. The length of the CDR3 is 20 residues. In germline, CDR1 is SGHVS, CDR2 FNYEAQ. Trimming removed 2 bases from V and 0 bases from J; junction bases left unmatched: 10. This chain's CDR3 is CASSLPPGLAGGKYQETQYF. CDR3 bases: TGTGCCAGCAGCTTACCTCCGGGACTAGCGGGGGGAAAGTACCAAGAGACCCAGTACTTC. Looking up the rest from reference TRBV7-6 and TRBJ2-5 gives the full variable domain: GAGVSQSPRYKVTKRGQDVALRCDPISGHVSLYWYRQALGQGPEFLTYFNYEAQQDKSGLPNDRFSAERPEGSISTLTIQRTEQRDSAMYRCASSLPPGLAGGKYQETQYFGPGTRLLVL.

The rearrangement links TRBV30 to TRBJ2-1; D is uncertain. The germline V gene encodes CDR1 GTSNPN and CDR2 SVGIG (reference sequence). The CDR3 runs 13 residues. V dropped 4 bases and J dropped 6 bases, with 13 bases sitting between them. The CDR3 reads CAWTLSGANEQFF. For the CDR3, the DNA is TGTGCCTGGACCCTATCGGGTGCCAATGAGCAGTTCTTC.

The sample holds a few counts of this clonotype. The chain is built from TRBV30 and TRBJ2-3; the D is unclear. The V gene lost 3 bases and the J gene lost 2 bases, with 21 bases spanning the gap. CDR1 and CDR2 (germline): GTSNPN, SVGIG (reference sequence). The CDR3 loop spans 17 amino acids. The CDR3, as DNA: TGTGCCTGGAGCCCCCCTACCCAGGCCCAAACCACAGATACGCAGTATTTT. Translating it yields CAWSPPTQAQTTDTQYF.

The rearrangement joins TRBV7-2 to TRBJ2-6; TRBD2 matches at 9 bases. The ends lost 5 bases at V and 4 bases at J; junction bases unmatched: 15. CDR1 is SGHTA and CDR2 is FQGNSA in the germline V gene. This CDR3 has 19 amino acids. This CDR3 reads CASSLRASGTQGGANVLTF. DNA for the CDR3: TGTGCCAGCAGCCTTAGGGCTAGCGGGACCCAGGGAGGGGCCAACGTCCTGACTTTC.

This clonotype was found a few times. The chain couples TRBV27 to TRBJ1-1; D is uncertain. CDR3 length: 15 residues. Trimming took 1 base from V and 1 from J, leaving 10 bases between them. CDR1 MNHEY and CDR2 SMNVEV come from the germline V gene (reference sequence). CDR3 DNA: TGTGCCAGCAGTTTATACTCGGCCAGGAACACTGAAGCTTTCTTT. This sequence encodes CASSLYSARNTEAFF.

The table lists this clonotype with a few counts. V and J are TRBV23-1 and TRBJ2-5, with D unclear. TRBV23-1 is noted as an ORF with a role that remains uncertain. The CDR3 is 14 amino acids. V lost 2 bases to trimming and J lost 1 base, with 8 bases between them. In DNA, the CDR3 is TGCGCCAGCAGTCAAGGCCTTACCCAAGAGACCCAGTACTTC. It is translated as CASSQGLTQETQYF.

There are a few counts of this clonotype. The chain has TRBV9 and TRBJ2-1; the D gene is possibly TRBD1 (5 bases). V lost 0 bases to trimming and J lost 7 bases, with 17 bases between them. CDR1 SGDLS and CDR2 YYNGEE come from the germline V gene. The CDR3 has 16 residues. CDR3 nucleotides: TGTGCCAGCAGCGTAGCTGTGGTAGTTGGGGCAAATGAGCAGTTCTTC. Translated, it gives CASSVAVVVGANEQFF.

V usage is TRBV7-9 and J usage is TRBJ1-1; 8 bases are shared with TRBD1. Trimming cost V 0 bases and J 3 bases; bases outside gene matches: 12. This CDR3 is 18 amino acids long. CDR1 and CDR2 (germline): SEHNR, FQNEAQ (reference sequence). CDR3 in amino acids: CASSLALDRAEFDTEAFF. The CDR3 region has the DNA TGTGCCAGCAGCTTAGCGCTGGACAGGGCGGAGTTTGACACTGAAGCTTTCTTT.

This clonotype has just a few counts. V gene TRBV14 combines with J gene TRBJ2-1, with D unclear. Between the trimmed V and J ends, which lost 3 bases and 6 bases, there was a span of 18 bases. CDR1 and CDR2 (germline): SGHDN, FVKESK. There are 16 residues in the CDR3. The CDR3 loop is CASSHVLGGRGNEQFF. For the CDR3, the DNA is TGTGCCAGCAGCCATGTCTTGGGTGGACGTGGCAATGAGCAGTTCTTC.

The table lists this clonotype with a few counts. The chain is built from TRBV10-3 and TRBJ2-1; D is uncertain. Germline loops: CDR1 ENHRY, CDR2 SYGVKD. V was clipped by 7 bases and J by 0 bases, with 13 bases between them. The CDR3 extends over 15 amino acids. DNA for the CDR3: TGTGCCATCAAGTCGGGCAGGAGCTCCTACAATGAGCAGTTCTTC. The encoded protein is CAIKSGRSSYNEQFF.

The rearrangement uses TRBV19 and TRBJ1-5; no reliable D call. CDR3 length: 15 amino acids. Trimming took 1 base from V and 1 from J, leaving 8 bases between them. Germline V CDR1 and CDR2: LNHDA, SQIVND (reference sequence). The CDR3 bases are TGTGCCAGTAGTATAGTGGCCATCAGCAATCAGCCCCAGCATTTT. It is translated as CASSIVAISNQPQHF. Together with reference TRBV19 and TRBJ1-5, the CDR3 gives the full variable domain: DGGITQSPKYLFRKEGQNVTLSCEQNLNHDAMYWYRQDPGQGLRLIYYSQIVNDFQKGDIAEGYSVSREKKESFPLTVTSAQKNPTAFYLCASSIVAISNQPQHFGDGTRLSIL.

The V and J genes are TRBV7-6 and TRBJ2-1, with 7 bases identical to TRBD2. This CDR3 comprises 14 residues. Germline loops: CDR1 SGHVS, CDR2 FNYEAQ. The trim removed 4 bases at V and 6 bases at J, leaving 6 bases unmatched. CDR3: CASSSGLHPNEQFF. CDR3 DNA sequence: TGTGCCAGCAGCTCGGGACTACACCCCAATGAGCAGTTCTTC.

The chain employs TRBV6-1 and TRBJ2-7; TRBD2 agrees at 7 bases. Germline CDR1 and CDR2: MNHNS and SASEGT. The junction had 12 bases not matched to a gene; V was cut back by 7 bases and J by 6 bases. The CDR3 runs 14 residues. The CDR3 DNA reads TGTGCCAGCACCACCCAAGGGAGGGAGGCCGAGCAGTACTTC. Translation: CASTTQGREAEQYF.

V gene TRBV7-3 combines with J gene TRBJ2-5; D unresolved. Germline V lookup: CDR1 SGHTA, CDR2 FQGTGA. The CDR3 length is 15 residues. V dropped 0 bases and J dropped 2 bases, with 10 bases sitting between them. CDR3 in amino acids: CASSLTGTEQETQYF. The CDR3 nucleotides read TGTGCCAGCAGCTTAACAGGAACTGAGCAAGAGACCCAGTACTTC.